This TCR beta chain was sequenced in a study of T cell responses to AZD1222 COVID-19 vaccine. Clones were sequenced by immunoSEQ multiplex PCR, and TCRdb holds only the in-frame ones, with some missing. The table lists just over 150,000 clones, over 75% of them singletons. The sequence derives from an adult in good health. The sample here was peripheral blood, taken on day 0 of AZD1222 vaccination.

The CDR3 nucleotides read TGTGCCTGGAGTGCCCCTTTCATTAGCGGGAACTCCTACGAGCAGTACTTC. Its translation is CAWSAPFISGNSYEQYF. This chain links TRBV30 with TRBJ2-7; TRBD2 matches at 8 bases. The CDR3 has 17 amino acids. V lost 1 base, J lost 0 bases, and 11 bases stayed unmatched. The germline V gene has CDR1 GTSNPN and CDR2 SVGIG (reference sequence).